This entry lists 30 T cell receptor beta chains sequenced from one sample in a study of blood T cell repertoires in COVID-19. TCRdb's table, derived via immunoSEQ multiplex PCR, lists solely in-frame clones and lacks some. The table shows under 200,000 clones, with roughly 80% occurring only once. Sequenced sample: PBMCs or T cells enriched from blood (not recorded which). Receptor source: a woman aged 60 to 75 who had recovered from COVID-19.

The chain couples TRBV29-1 to TRBJ2-3; perhaps TRBD1 as D (5 bases). From germline, CDR1 is SQVTM and CDR2 ANQGSEA. CDR3 size: 12 residues. Trimming pared 1 base from V and 3 bases from J, leaving 5 bases between. The CDR3 DNA sequence: TGCAGCGTTGAAGCAGGGACAGATACGCAGTATTTT. Its translation: CSVEAGTDTQYF.

The rearrangement uses TRBV5-1 and TRBJ1-2; the D gene is possibly TRBD1 (6 bases). The V and J ends lost 1 base and 3 bases respectively, with 10 bases between them. Germline lookup yields CDR1 SGHRS and CDR2 YFSETQ. This CDR3 spans 14 amino acids. CDR3 in amino acids: CASSLMPGDYGYTF. DNA of the CDR3: TGCGCCAGCAGCTTGATGCCAGGGGACTATGGCTACACCTTC. Based on the CDR3 plus reference TRBV5-1 and TRBJ1-2, the full variable domain is KAGVTQTPRYLIKTRGQQVTLSCSPISGHRSVSWYQQTPGQGLQFLFEYFSETQRNKGNFPGRFSGRQFSNSRSEMNVSTLELGDSALYLCASSLMPGDYGYTFGSGTRLTVV.

The rearrangement links TRBV5-1 to TRBJ1-2, with TRBD1 identical over 9 bases. V gave up 4 bases and J gave up 6 bases; unmatched junction bases: 10. The germline V gene has CDR1 SGHRS and CDR2 YFSETQ. The CDR3 length is 15 residues. Here the CDR3 reads CASSQADRGANGYTF. CDR3 DNA sequence: TGCGCCAGCAGCCAGGCCGACAGGGGGGCTAATGGCTACACCTTC.

This chain links TRBV15 with TRBJ1-6, with unresolved D. V lost 4 bases to trimming and J lost 8 bases, with 12 bases between them. Germline CDR1 reads LNHNV; CDR2 reads YYDKDF (reference sequence). CDR3 length: 14 residues. The CDR3 nucleotides are TGTGCCACCAGCATTGTCGGACTGGATTCACCCCTCCACTTT. This codes for CATSIVGLDSPLHF.

The J gene is TRBJ1-2, the V gene TRBV27, with no clear D. The CDR3 has 14 amino acids. CDR1 is MNHEY and CDR2 is SMNVEV in the germline V gene (reference sequence). CDR3 bases: TGTGCAACGAACGTGGCGGGTCGTAACTATGGCTACACCTTC. Amino acid sequence: CATNVAGRNYGYTF.

This clone was counted once. The genes are TRBV7-9 and TRBJ1-1, with 7 bases that match TRBD1. The CDR3 is 13 residues long. The V gene's germline CDR1 is SEHNR and CDR2 FQNEAQ (reference sequence). V shed 5 bases, J shed 5 bases, and the junction held 5 bases outside the gene matches. The CDR3 reads CASSVGRGTEAFF. The CDR3 nucleotides read TGTGCCAGCAGCGTCGGCAGGGGGACTGAAGCTTTCTTT.

The chain links TRBV13 to TRBJ2-1; 7 bases agree with TRBD1. CDR1 and CDR2 (germline): PRHDT, FYEKMQ (reference sequence). The V and J ends lost 5 bases and 6 bases, in that order; junction bases with no gene match: 4. This CDR3 comprises 13 residues. In DNA form, the CDR3 reads TGTGCCAGCAGCCCAGACAGGGCCAATGAGCAGTTCTTC. It specifies CASSPDRANEQFF.

V and J are TRBV7-9 and TRBJ1-2; 8 bases fit TRBD1. CDR3 length: 15 residues. Germline trimming cut 4 bases from V and 2 bases from J; bases unmatched to any gene: 6. Germline CDR1 reads SEHNR; CDR2 reads FQNEAQ (reference sequence). The CDR3 protein is CASSSRTGLNYGYTF. The CDR3 DNA is TGTGCCAGCAGCTCAAGGACAGGGTTGAACTATGGCTACACCTTC.

The V and J genes are TRBV18 and TRBJ2-2; D not resolved. The V gene lost 6 bases and the J gene lost 5 bases, with 10 bases spanning the gap. Germline V gene lookup returns CDR1 KGHSH and CDR2 LQKENI. CDR3 size: 13 residues. The CDR3 bases are TGTGCCAGCTCGCTCGACTTGACCGGGGAGCTGTTTTTT. Encoded protein: CASSLDLTGELFF.

This clone was seen once. The chain combines TRBV6-2 or TRBV6-3 with TRBJ2-7, with 8 bases that match TRBD2. The V segment lost 6 bases and the J segment 4 bases; nucleotides outside the gene matches: 11. Germline lookup yields CDR1 MNHEY and CDR2 SVGEGT. The CDR3 totals 15 residues. The CDR3 sequence: CASRPRGSGGYEQYF. The CDR3 nucleotides are TGTGCCAGCAGACCTCGGGGGAGCGGGGGTTACGAGCAGTACTTC.

This chain connects TRBV9 to TRBJ2-1; maybe TRBD2 (6 bases). In germline, CDR1 is SGDLS, CDR2 YYNGEE. Trimming pared 5 bases from V and 9 bases from J, leaving 12 bases between. The CDR3 runs to 12 residues. CDR3 sequence reads: CASRGVGGEQFF. CDR3 nucleotide sequence: TGTGCCAGCAGGGGCGTGGGGGGTGAGCAGTTCTTC.

This clone was detected many times. The chain uses TRBV6-1 and TRBJ2-5; D gene uncertain. With 3 bases removed from V and 2 bases from J, the gap between germline ends came to 10 bases. The CDR3 sequence is 14 residues long. Germline V gene data show CDR1 as MNHNS and CDR2 as SASEGT. CDR3 nucleotides: TGTGCCAGCAGTGAGTCTGCCGGTCAAGAGACCCAGTACTTC. Translating it yields CASSESAGQETQYF.

The rearrangement links TRBV5-1 to TRBJ2-5, with TRBD1 matching over 7 bases. CDR3 length equals 14 residues. Germline trimming cut 4 bases from V and 0 bases from J; bases unmatched to any gene: 3. The germline gives CDR1 SGHRS, CDR2 YFSETQ. The CDR3 loop reads CASSLGQNQETQYF. CDR3 coding DNA: TGCGCCAGCAGCCTGGGACAGAACCAAGAGACCCAGTACTTC.

J is TRBJ1-6 and V is TRBV5-1; D is uncertain. Germline-derived CDR1 and CDR2 are SGHRS and YFSETQ. The CDR3 spans 13 residues. The germline V and J ends were trimmed by 3 bases and 9 bases, with 10 bases remaining between them. The CDR3 DNA follows: TGCGCCAGCAGCTCGGACGGAGGTTCACCCCTCCACTTT. This gives the protein CASSSDGGSPLHF.

In its sample, this clone was seen once. In nucleotides, the CDR3 is TGTGCCAGCTCCTCCCAGGGCACTGAAGCTTTCTTT. Amino acid sequence: CASSSQGTEAFF. The V call is TRBV18, the J call TRBJ1-1, with TRBD1 as a possible D gene (5 bases). The germline V gene encodes CDR1 KGHSH and CDR2 LQKENI. The CDR3 consists of 12 residues. V lost 6 bases and J lost 4, with 9 bases in between.

The chain uses TRBV19 and TRBJ1-5; D uncertain. V was trimmed by 4 bases and J by 5 bases, leaving 6 bases between them. The germline V gene has CDR1 LNHDA and CDR2 SQIVND (reference sequence). The CDR3 has 12 amino acids. The CDR3: CASSKLDQPQHF. Here the CDR3 DNA reads TGTGCCAGTAGTAAACTAGATCAGCCCCAGCATTTT.

The chain couples TRBV5-1 to TRBJ1-6; 8 positions agree with TRBD1. The CDR3 is 17 amino acids. The ends lost 0 bases at V and 9 bases at J; junction bases unmatched: 11. Germline V gene data show CDR1 as SGHRS and CDR2 as YFSETQ. CDR3 nucleotide sequence: TGCGCCAGCAGCTTGGGGGGGCGGGACAGGTCAACTTCACCCCTCCACTTT. It yields the protein CASSLGGRDRSTSPLHF.

The chain recombines TRBV4-2 with TRBJ2-5; a possible D gene is TRBD2 (5 bases). Germline V gene sequence: CDR1 LGHNA, CDR2 YNFKEQ. This CDR3 contains 15 residues. The germline V and J ends were trimmed by 1 base and 4 bases, with 13 bases remaining between them. The CDR3 sequence is CASSQGSGSVETQYF. DNA for the CDR3: TGTGCCAGCAGCCAAGGGTCGGGATCCGTAGAGACCCAGTACTTC.

The chain uses TRBV19 and TRBJ2-7; 8 bases fit TRBD1. V trimming: 1 base; J trimming: 6 bases; junction bases outside the gene matches: 8. CDR3 size: 15 residues. The germline CDR1 and CDR2 sequences are LNHDA and SQIVND (reference sequence). In nucleotides, the CDR3 is TGTGCCAGTAGTATAGTTGGGACAGGACGGGGCGAGCAGTACTTC. Translation: CASSIVGTGRGEQYF.

J is TRBJ2-3 and V is TRBV7-8; the D gene is possibly TRBD1 (6 bases). Germline V gene lookup returns CDR1 SGHVS and CDR2 FQNEAQ. The V end was cut by 3 bases, the J end by 6 bases, with 10 bases between. This CDR3 region has 13 residues. The CDR3 nucleotides read TGTGCCAGCAGCTTCGGTAGGGGGGATACGCAGTATTTT. Amino acid sequence: CASSFGRGDTQYF.

V and J are TRBV30 and TRBJ2-4; D not certain. Deletions cut 4 bases from V and 3 bases from J, with 13 bases between. Germline CDR1 reads GTSNPN; CDR2 reads SVGIG (reference sequence). The CDR3 is made up of 14 amino acids. Here the CDR3 reads CAWIDGPGKNIQYF. DNA for the CDR3: TGTGCCTGGATCGATGGCCCAGGCAAAAACATTCAGTACTTC.

This clone has only a few counts. This rearrangement joins TRBV6-5 to TRBJ1-2; a weak D match, TRBD1 (5 bases). With 7 bases removed from V and 7 bases from J, the gap between germline ends came to 19 bases. Germline V lookup: CDR1 MNHEY, CDR2 SVGAGI. The CDR3 length is 14 residues. The CDR3 nucleotides read TGTGCCAGCACCAAGAATGGAGGGGCAGCTGGCTACACCTTC. Protein sequence: CASTKNGGAAGYTF.

The chain links TRBV6-5 to TRBJ1-2; 7 nucleotides match TRBD1. Germline V CDR1 and CDR2: MNHEY, SVGAGI. CDR3 length equals 15 residues. Losses at the gene ends were 0 bases for V and 8 bases for J; bases not matched to a gene: 9. In DNA, the CDR3 is TGTGCCAGCAGTTACTCTTTAGGACAGGCAACCGGCTACACCTTC. Translation: CASSYSLGQATGYTF.

J is TRBJ1-2 and V is TRBV19; D ambiguous. The germline CDR1 and CDR2 sequences are LNHDA and SQIVND (reference sequence). The CDR3 has 16 residues. Trimming removed 0 bases from V and 4 bases from J, with 15 bases in between. CDR3 DNA: TGTGCCAGTAGTATAGATATCCTTCGGGGTGCCTATGGCTACACCTTC. Its translation: CASSIDILRGAYGYTF.

The V call is TRBV7-3, the J call TRBJ2-3, with D tentatively TRBD2 (6 bases). Per the germline V gene, CDR1 is SGHTA and CDR2 is FQGTGA. CDR3 length equals 14 residues. Trimming took 4 bases from V and 5 from J, leaving 13 bases between them. The CDR3 loop is CASSSGGGEDTQYF. Here the CDR3 DNA reads TGTGCCAGCAGCTCCGGGGGAGGTGAAGATACGCAGTATTTT.

The chain combines TRBV7-3 with TRBJ2-1; 10 bases fit TRBD1. The CDR3 sequence is 15 residues long. V lost 6 bases and J lost 7; bases outside the gene matches: 9. Germline values: CDR1 SGHTA, CDR2 FQGTGA. CDR3 protein: CASSFDRGRQNEQFF. DNA for the CDR3: TGTGCCAGCAGTTTCGACAGGGGGCGTCAAAATGAGCAGTTCTTC.

J is TRBJ1-2 and V is TRBV3-1 (or the pseudogene TRBV3-2); 11 nucleotides agree with TRBD1. The length of the CDR3 is 14 residues. Germline CDR1 is LGHDT and CDR2 is YNNKEL (reference sequence). V was pared by 7 bases and J by 4 bases, with 5 bases of the junction left unmatched. CDR3 bases: TGTGCCAGCACCTCCGGGACAGGGGGCTATGGCTACACCTTC. Translating gives CASTSGTGGYGYTF.

This clone was seen a few times. The chain links TRBV5-6 to TRBJ2-7, with D perhaps matching TRBD1 (5 bases). The CDR3 extends over 15 amino acids. Germline values: CDR1 SGHDT, CDR2 YYEEEE. V lost 0 bases to trimming and J lost 4 bases, with 14 bases between them. The CDR3 nucleotides are TGTGCCAGCAGCTTGGGTCCAGGGCTGGGGTACGAGCAGTACTTC. Protein: CASSLGPGLGYEQYF. The full variable domain, rest sourced from reference TRBV5-6 and TRBJ2-7, is DAGVTQSPTHLIKTRGQQVTLRCSPKSGHDTVSWYQQALGQGPQFIFQYYEEEERQRGNFPDRFSGHQFPNYSSELNVNALLLGDSALYLCASSLGPGLGYEQYFGPGTRLTVT.

This chain uses TRBV2 with TRBJ1-3, with 7 positions matching TRBD1. V lost 7 bases, J lost 0 bases, and 0 bases stayed unmatched. Germline V lookup: CDR1 SNHLY, CDR2 FYNNEI. The length of the CDR3 is 13 residues. The CDR3 loop reads CASNRGSGNTIYF. In DNA form, the CDR3 reads TGTGCCAGCAACAGGGGCTCTGGAAACACCATATATTTT.

This sequence joins TRBV5-1 and TRBJ2-7; 9 bases match TRBD1. CDR3 length: 16 residues. Germline CDR1 is SGHRS and CDR2 is YFSETQ. J gave up 2 bases and V 4 bases, and 10 bases lay outside the gene matches. CDR3 in DNA: TGCGCCAGCAGCAAAGAGCCGGACAGGGGAACCTACGAGCAGTACTTC. This translates into CASSKEPDRGTYEQYF. Looking up the rest from reference TRBV5-1 and TRBJ2-7 gives the full variable domain: KAGVTQTPRYLIKTRGQQVTLSCSPISGHRSVSWYQQTPGQGLQFLFEYFSETQRNKGNFPGRFSGRQFSNSRSEMNVSTLELGDSALYLCASSKEPDRGTYEQYFGPGTRLTVT.